What follows is one T cell receptor (beta chain) and its context. The CDR3 is made up of 15 amino acids. V lost 8 bases to trimming and J lost 3 bases; unmatched junction nucleotides: 9. Germline V gene lookup returns CDR1 MDHEN and CDR2 SYDVKM. Patients from Seattle were sampled longitudinally, starting during active infection. These data come from a study of blood T cell repertoires in COVID-19. As for the study in general: There were acute and convalescent COVID-19 samples, and they came from the United States, Italy and Spain. Nucleic acid was either cDNA or gDNA, and it came from T cells, B-cell-depleted T cells, or PBMCs.

In the original workflow: Researchers report that nucleated cell counts were estimated from reference gene primer amplification. The repertoire was sequenced with immunoSEQ multiplex PCR; TCRdb's copy has only in-frame clones and lacks some. The DNA was the basis for D and trimming; V, J and clone size are from that table. In the table there are about 390,000 clones, 70% to 90% of which are singletons. The sequence came from a woman aged 55-70 years with COVID-19, enrolled during active disease. This chain links TRBV28 with TRBJ2-1, with 8 bases that match TRBD1. The sample taken for sequencing was peripheral blood. The CDR3 region is CASEPDRGDYNEQFF. CDR3 nucleotides: TGTGCCAGCGAGCCCGACAGGGGAGACTACAATGAGCAGTTCTTC.